The 27 T cell receptor beta chains given below trace back to one sample, sequenced in a study of glioma-infiltrating T cells. The iRepertoire nested amplicon-rescue multiplex PCR amplified TCR alpha and beta CDR3s from RNA. Each CDR3 protein is one row after TCRdb ran MiXCR on the multiplex PCR reads. The sample records more than 90,000 distinct CDR3 sequences, approximately 40% being singletons. Sequencing input: glioma tissue, nonneoplastic brain tissue, or PBMCs (not recorded which). These receptors were taken from a human donor with low-grade glioma or glioblastoma, undergoing nonglioma brain surgery, or in good health (not recorded which).

The sample holds many counts of this clonotype. This chain joins TRBV6-1 and TRBJ2-7; TRBD1 agrees at 11 bases. Germline-derived CDR1 and CDR2 are MNHNS and SASEGT. V was pared by 5 bases and J by 2 bases, with 11 bases of the junction left unmatched. The CDR3 is 17 residues long. CDR3 sequence (DNA): TGTGCCAGCAGTACCAGGGCCGGGACAGGGGGGACCTACGAGCAGTACTTC. Amino acids: CASSTRAGTGGTYEQYF.

As regards this clonotype: This may be a read error, as it is one base from a much larger clone. The chain couples TRBV2 to TRBJ2-1; 12 positions agree with TRBD2. Germline V gene sequence: CDR1 SNHLY, CDR2 FYNNEI. The length of the CDR3 is 15 residues. The CDR3 is CASSGRLAGGNEQLF. The CDR3 coding sequence is TGTGCCAGCAGTGGCCGGCTAGCGGGAGGGAATGAGCAGCTCTTC.

About this clonotype itself: This may come from a read error, since a much larger clone is one base off. J is TRBJ2-5 and V is TRBV11-2; TRBD2 agrees at 7 bases. CDR1 is SGHAT, CDR2 FQNNGV, per germline. The CDR3 contains 16 residues. The junction had 10 bases not matched to a gene; V was cut back by 2 bases and J by 4 bases. The chain's CDR3 is CASSLLNGLEGETQYF. Here the CDR3 DNA reads TGTGCCAGCAGCTTATTGAACGGACTAGAGGGAGAGACCCAGTACTTC.

DNA for the CDR3: TGTGCCAGCAGTTTATCGAACGGGGGGCGGGGCACTGAAGCTTTCTTT. Encoded protein: CASSLSNGGRGTEAFF. The gene calls are TRBV6-5 and TRBJ1-1; a possible D gene is TRBD1 (6 bases). Germline V CDR1 and CDR2: MNHEY, SVGAGI. CDR3 length equals 16 residues. Trimming removed 4 bases at V and 4 bases at J, with 19 bases between.

The table lists this clonotype with many counts. This sequence joins TRBV7-8 and TRBJ1-1; perhaps TRBD1 as D (6 bases). This CDR3 comprises 15 residues. Germline V gives CDR1 SGHVS, CDR2 FQNEAQ. V dropped 6 bases and J dropped 9 bases, with 23 bases sitting between them. The CDR3 DNA is TGTGCCAGCAGGCCGGGGGGGCTGGGCGACAGTCAAGCTTTCTTT. It codes for CASRPGGLGDSQAFF.

In this sample, this clonotype turned up many times. This chain joins TRBV19 and TRBJ2-7; 8 bases are shared with TRBD1. With V trimmed by 2 bases and J by 2 bases, 8 bases remained unmatched. CDR3 size: 16 residues. Germline CDR1 LNHDA, CDR2 SQIVND (reference sequence). The chain's CDR3 is CASSIRSGGSAYEQYF. CDR3 DNA sequence: TGTGCCAGTAGTATAAGATCAGGGGGCTCCGCCTACGAGCAGTACTTC.

This clonotype was seen a few times. A much larger clone sits a single nucleotide away, making a read error possible. This chain joins TRBV7-9 and TRBJ2-1, with 9 bases matching TRBD1. V was pared by 5 bases and J by 13 bases, with 15 bases of the junction left unmatched. This CDR3 is 15 amino acids long. Germline V gene data show CDR1 as SEHNR and CDR2 as FQNEAQ (reference sequence). The CDR3 nucleotides are TGTGCCAGCAGCGGACAAGGGACAGGGAGGCAGACCCAGTTCTTC. Translated, it gives CASSGQGTGRQTQFF. Using reference TRBV7-9 and TRBJ2-1 for the parts outside the CDR3, the full variable domain is DTGVSQNPRHKITKRGQNVTFRCDPISEHNRLYWYRQTLGQGPEFLTYFQNEAQLEKSRLLSDRFSAERPKGSFSTLEIQRTEQGDSAMYLCASSGQGTGRQTQFFGPGTRLTVL.

For this clonotype: One junction end does not reproduce the germline sequence, and a read error may be involved. The chain combines TRBV19 with TRBJ1-1; D is undetermined. The CDR3 is 11 residues long. In germline, CDR1 is LNHDA, CDR2 SQIVND (reference sequence). The CDR3 is CSSRRNTEAFF. The CDR3 DNA is TGTTCCAGTAGGAGGAACACTGAAGCTTTCTTT.

This clonotype was recorded at least ten times. CDR3 in DNA: TGTGCCAGCAACCCCGGGGCAGAAGATACGCAGTATTTT. This gives the protein CASNPGAEDTQYF. V and J are TRBV11-3 and TRBJ2-3; tentatively, D is TRBD1 or TRBD2 (5 bases each). Germline V gives CDR1 SGHNT, CDR2 YENEEA. Trimming took off 7 bases at V and 5 bases at J, with 13 bases between the two ends. This CDR3 comprises 13 residues. Using reference TRBV11-3 and TRBJ2-3 for the parts outside the CDR3, the full variable domain is EAGVVQSPRYKIIEKKQPVAFWCNPISGHNTLYWYLQNLGQGPELLIRYENEEAVDDSQLPKDRFSAERLKGVDSTLKIQPAELGDSAVYLCASNPGAEDTQYFGPGTRLTVL.

This clonotype was observed many times. The CDR3 sequence is CASSLGGTSTDTQYF. CDR3 bases: TGTGCCAGCAGCTTAGGGGGCACTAGCACAGATACGCAGTATTTT. This chain joins TRBV7-9 and TRBJ2-3, with a possible D match to TRBD1 (5 bases). The CDR3 is 15 residues long. V was clipped by 1 base and J by 0 bases, with 8 bases between them. The germline V gene encodes CDR1 SEHNR and CDR2 FQNEAQ (reference sequence).

To note about this clonotype: A read error may account for a junction end that differs from germline. V and J are TRBV15 and TRBJ1-2, with D hard to call. Per the germline V gene, CDR1 is LNHNV and CDR2 is YYDKDF (reference sequence). The CDR3 loop spans 14 amino acids. CDR3 protein: CATSRETGSYGYIF. CDR3 DNA sequence: TGTGCCACCAGCAGAGAAACGGGATCGTATGGCTACATCTTC.

The chain has TRBV6-6 and TRBJ2-7; 9 bases are shared with TRBD1. Germline V gene lookup returns CDR1 MNHNY and CDR2 SVGAGI (reference sequence). CDR3 length: 14 amino acids. Trimming took 5 bases from V and 5 from J; bases not matched to a gene: 7. The chain's CDR3 is CASSGPGQGHEQYF. The CDR3 DNA is TGTGCCAGCAGTGGTCCGGGACAGGGCCACGAGCAGTACTTC.

Details on this clonotype: One base away lies a much larger clone, so this may be a sequencing read error. The V gene is TRBV18, the J gene TRBJ2-3; D gene uncertain. Between the trimmed V and J ends, which lost 5 bases and 5 bases, there was a span of 17 bases. The CDR3 contains 15 residues. Looked up from germline, CDR1 is KGHSH and CDR2 is LQKENI. The CDR3 region is CASSSSTWTKDTQYF. Written as DNA, the CDR3 is TGTGCCAGCTCATCCTCCACCTGGACCAAAGATACGCAGTATTTT.

Ten or more counts support this clonotype. The chain has TRBV19 and TRBJ1-5, with a tentative D call TRBD1 (5 bases). Trimming cost V 6 bases and J 4 bases, with 19 bases left between them. The CDR3 is made up of 16 amino acids. Germline CDR1 is LNHDA and CDR2 is SQIVND (reference sequence). CDR3 coding DNA: TGTGCCAGTAGCCTCGGGACTATCCCGGGGAATCAGCCCCAGCATTTT. Its protein product is CASSLGTIPGNQPQHF.

As to this clonotype: A much bigger clone sits one base away, suggesting this may be a read error. The conserved final phenylalanine or tryptophan is absent from the CDR3, which likely points to a read error. Because the CDR3's place on the DNA is in doubt, the DNA is left out and the CDR3 is given as listed by TCRdb. The chain uses TRBV5-1 and TRBJ2-3; the table's D gene call, TRBD1, was not cross checked with the DNA. The length of the CDR3 is 14 amino acids, counting both ends. Germline assignment: CDR1 SGHRS and CDR2 YFSETQ. The CDR3: CASSLESGTRWEYL.

Comment on this clonotype: This may come from a read error, since a much larger clone is one base off. The chain links TRBV29-1 to TRBJ1-3; unclear D gene. There are 14 residues in the CDR3. Germline V gene sequence: CDR1 SQVTM, CDR2 ANQGSEA. For the CDR3, the DNA is TGCAGCGTTAAACACAGAGGCCCCGGAAACACCATACATTTT. Amino acid sequence: CSVKHRGPGNTIHF.

The chain links TRBV5-1 to TRBJ2-5; 8 positions agree with TRBD1. Germline V gives CDR1 SGHRS, CDR2 YFSETQ. The junction had 14 bases not matched to a gene; V was cut back by 7 bases and J by 9 bases. CDR3 size: 14 residues. CDR3 nucleotides: TGCGCCAGCTCCCCTTTGGCAGCGGACAGGGCCCAGTACTTC. Its translation: CASSPLAADRAQYF.

There are many counts of this clonotype. Since a much larger clone is just one base distant, this may be a read error. The chain employs TRBV15 and TRBJ1-3; TRBD1 aligns across 8 bases. There are 17 residues in the CDR3. The germline CDR1 and CDR2 sequences are LNHNV and YYDKDF (reference sequence). This chain's CDR3 is CATSNTGTGLSGSTIYF. Here the CDR3 DNA reads TGTGCCACCAGCAACACCGGGACAGGCCTCTCTGGAAGCACCATATATTTT.

As regards this clonotype: This clone may be a read error of a much larger clone one base away. This rearrangement joins TRBV5-1 to TRBJ2-7; D possibly corresponds to TRBD2 (6 bases). This CDR3 comprises 13 residues. Germline CDR1 is SGHRS and CDR2 is YFSETQ. Deletions cut 5 bases from V and 6 bases from J, with 15 bases between. CDR3 loop: CASSLADLGEQYF. The CDR3 DNA reads TGCGCCAGCAGTTTAGCGGACCTGGGCGAGCAGTACTTC. The entire variable domain, with the rest obtained from reference TRBV5-1 and TRBJ2-7, is as follows: KAGVTQTPRYLIKTRGQQVTLSCSPISGHRSVSWYQQTPGQGLQFLFEYFSETQRNKGNFPGRFSGRQFSNSRSEMNVSTLELGDSALYLCASSLADLGEQYFGPGTRLTVT.

The V and J genes are TRBV6-2 or TRBV6-3 and TRBJ2-7, with D maybe TRBD1 (5 bases). CDR1 and CDR2 (germline): MNHEY, SVGEGT. The CDR3 length is 14 residues. CDR3 sequence reads: CESSLWGGSYEQYF. The CDR3 region has the DNA TGTGAAAGCAGTCTGTGGGGCGGCTCCTACGAGCAGTACTTC.

This clonotype came up many times. The V and J genes are TRBV7-3 and TRBJ1-1; 9 nucleotides align to TRBD1. The CDR3 totals 13 residues. CDR1 is SGHTA and CDR2 is FQGTGA in the germline V gene. V was pared by 8 bases and J by 3 bases, with 4 bases of the junction left unmatched. CDR3 sequence: CASGTGRDTEAFF. The CDR3 region has the DNA TGTGCCAGCGGGACAGGGCGTGACACTGAAGCTTTCTTT.

The chain carries TRBV4-2 and TRBJ2-1; tentative D call: TRBD1 (6 bases). The V and J ends lost 3 bases and 10 bases respectively, with 22 bases between them. The CDR3 is 16 amino acids. Germline-derived CDR1 and CDR2 are LGHNA and YNFKEQ. CDR3 nucleotides: TGTGCCAGCAGCCAGAGCTTTCCAGGGGCACTCCACGAGCAGTTCTTC. It yields the protein CASSQSFPGALHEQFF.

This clonotype was seen many times. V usage is TRBV20-1 and J usage is TRBJ2-3; 7 bases fit TRBD2. Germline-derived CDR1 and CDR2 are DFQATT and SNEGSKA (reference sequence). Losses at the gene ends were 3 bases for V and 1 base for J; bases not matched to a gene: 7. The CDR3 has 15 residues. The CDR3: CSARLGSGGTDTQYF. The CDR3, as DNA: TGCAGTGCTAGGCTCGGCAGCGGGGGCACAGATACGCAGTATTTT.

Points on this clonotype: One junction end does not reproduce the germline sequence, and a read error may be involved. The chain joins TRBV28 to TRBJ1-5, with D possibly TRBD1 on 5 matching bases. CDR1 is MDHEN and CDR2 is SYDVKM in the germline V gene. The CDR3 sequence is 15 residues long. The CDR3 nucleotides are TGTGCCAGCAGTTTAGGGGGATTTGGCAATCACCCCCAGCATTTT. Translating it yields CASSLGGFGNHPQHF.

V usage is TRBV25-1 and J usage is TRBJ1-2; D is perhaps TRBD1 (5 bases). CDR3 length: 14 residues. The germline V gene encodes CDR1 MGHDK and CDR2 SYGVNS. CDR3 region: CVSSSSETAYGYTF. CDR3 nucleotides: TGTGTTAGCAGTTCGTCCGAGACAGCCTATGGCTACACCTTC.

This clonotype has just one count. This could be a read error, since a much larger clone is one nucleotide away. This chain links TRBV12-3 or TRBV12-4 with TRBJ2-3; TRBD1 matches 7 bases. There are 14 residues in the CDR3. Here the CDR3 reads CASSFRGITDKQYF. The CDR3 nucleotides are TGTGCCAGCAGTTTCAGGGGGATCACAGATAAGCAGTATTTT.

The chain links TRBV6-2 or TRBV6-3 to TRBJ2-1; 12 bases match TRBD1. The germline CDR1 and CDR2 sequences are MNHEY and SVGEGT. V gave up 5 bases and J gave up 8 bases; unmatched junction bases: 10. The CDR3 loop spans 16 amino acids. This CDR3 reads CASSGRGTGGRDEQFF. The CDR3 DNA sequence: TGTGCCAGCAGTGGACGGGGGACAGGGGGCAGGGATGAGCAGTTCTTC.